Below, 11 T cell receptor beta chains from the same sample are listed, as sequenced in a study of CD8 T cells in Susac syndrome. Reverse transcription of roughly 0.5 to 1 ug RNA was carried out with random hexamers. TCRdb passed the immunoSEQ multiplex PCR reads through MiXCR, listing each CDR3 protein once. Here the sample spans about 26,000 distinct CDR3 sequences, approximately 94% being singletons. Sequencing input: CD8+ T cells from PBMCs. Every receptor here comes from a human donor in good health.

The rearrangement joins TRBV12-3 or TRBV12-4 to TRBJ2-7, with 9 bases aligning to TRBD1. The CDR3 is 15 residues long. The ends lost 7 bases at V and 5 bases at J; junction bases unmatched: 12. CDR3 in amino acids: CASTASRQGDHEQYF. For the CDR3, the DNA is TGTGCCAGCACCGCCTCGAGACAGGGGGACCACGAGCAGTACTTC.

The J gene is TRBJ2-1, the V gene TRBV29-1; no reliable D call. V dropped 1 base and J dropped 4 bases, with 17 bases sitting between them. The CDR3 runs 16 residues. The V gene's germline CDR1 is SQVTM and CDR2 ANQGSEA. CDR3 DNA: TGCAGCGTTGAAGGGGGTAAATCACTTAGTTACAATGAGCAGTTCTTC. Its protein product is CSVEGGKSLSYNEQFF.

V usage is TRBV14 and J usage is TRBJ2-7, with a weak D call TRBD1 (6 bases). CDR1 and CDR2 from the germline V gene are SGHDN and FVKESK. The CDR3 consists of 14 residues. Trimming left V 5 bases short and J 3 bases short, with 14 bases between. Here the CDR3 reads CASSTRQVFYEQYF. The CDR3 nucleotides are TGTGCCAGCAGCACCAGACAGGTTTTCTACGAGCAGTACTTC.

The chain links TRBV19 to TRBJ2-3; 7 bases line up with TRBD1. The V and J ends lost 5 bases and 0 bases, in that order; junction bases with no gene match: 5. The V gene's germline CDR1 is LNHDA and CDR2 SQIVND (reference sequence). CDR3 length: 15 residues. Here the CDR3 DNA reads TGTGCCAGTAGTTGGGACAGTACTAGCACAGATACGCAGTATTTT. Its protein is CASSWDSTSTDTQYF.

The V gene is TRBV6-1, the J gene TRBJ2-1; D remains unclear. The V gene's germline CDR1 is MNHNS and CDR2 SASEGT. Trimming cost V 0 bases and J 6 bases, with 9 bases left between them. The CDR3 is made up of 14 amino acids. The CDR3 DNA reads TGTGCCAGCAGTGAAGCCCAAGAAGGCAATGAGCAGTTCTTC. This gives the protein CASSEAQEGNEQFF.

The CDR3: CASSRLNTEAFF. The CDR3, as DNA: TGTGCCAGCAGCCGACTGAACACTGAAGCTTTCTTT. The rearrangement uses TRBV2 and TRBJ1-1; the D is unclear. This CDR3 is 12 amino acids long. Deletions cut 6 bases from V and 0 bases from J, with 5 bases between. Per the germline V gene, CDR1 is SNHLY and CDR2 is FYNNEI.

This rearrangement joins TRBV27 to TRBJ1-1, with 12 bases identical to TRBD1. Germline CDR1 and CDR2: MNHEY and SMNVEV (reference sequence). The CDR3 loop spans 17 amino acids. J lost 3 bases, V lost 5 bases, and 10 bases had no gene match. CDR3 nucleotides: TGTGCCAGCAGTCCTTCGATCGGGACAGGGGGCGACACTGAAGCTTTCTTT. Its translation: CASSPSIGTGGDTEAFF.

The chain couples TRBV5-1 to TRBJ2-7, with D perhaps being TRBD1 or TRBD2 (5 bases each). The CDR3 spans 16 residues. Trimming removed 2 bases at V and 1 base at J, with 16 bases between. CDR1 is SGHRS, CDR2 YFSETQ, per germline. The CDR3 region is CASSFPGTGLSYEQYF. The CDR3 DNA reads as TGCGCCAGCAGCTTCCCTGGGACGGGTTTGTCCTACGAGCAGTACTTC.

The J gene is TRBJ1-2, the V gene TRBV7-9; D gene unclear. Germline-derived CDR1 and CDR2 are SEHNR and FQNEAQ (reference sequence). V lost 5 bases to trimming and J lost 1 base, with 11 bases between them. The CDR3 covers 14 residues. CDR3 nucleotides: TGTGCCAGCAGCCCTCCCACCATTAACTATGGCTACACCTTC. This translates into CASSPPTINYGYTF. Drawing the rest from reference TRBV7-9 and TRBJ1-2, the complete variable domain is DTGVSQNPRHKITKRGQNVTFRCDPISEHNRLYWYRQTLGQGPEFLTYFQNEAQLEKSRLLSDRFSAERPKGSFSTLEIQRTEQGDSAMYLCASSPPTINYGYTFGSGTRLTVV.

This clonotype was counted once. The chain joins TRBV7-8 to TRBJ1-2; D not certain. The CDR3 loop spans 14 amino acids. The V end was cut by 5 bases, the J end by 3 bases, with 13 bases between. CDR1 is SGHVS, CDR2 FQNEAQ, per germline. DNA of the CDR3: TGTGCCAGCAGCCCCGGGGTCGACTACTATGGCTACACCTTC. This encodes CASSPGVDYYGYTF.

The V call is TRBV3-1, the J call TRBJ2-5; D is tentatively TRBD1 or TRBD2 (6 bases each). The CDR3 consists of 17 residues. V was trimmed by 2 bases and J by 0 bases, leaving 16 bases between them. Germline CDR1 LGHDT, CDR2 YNNKEL (reference sequence). CDR3 amino acids: CASSQPGAGIHQETQYF. CDR3 nucleotide sequence: TGTGCCAGCAGCCAACCGGGGGCAGGGATTCACCAAGAGACCCAGTACTTC.